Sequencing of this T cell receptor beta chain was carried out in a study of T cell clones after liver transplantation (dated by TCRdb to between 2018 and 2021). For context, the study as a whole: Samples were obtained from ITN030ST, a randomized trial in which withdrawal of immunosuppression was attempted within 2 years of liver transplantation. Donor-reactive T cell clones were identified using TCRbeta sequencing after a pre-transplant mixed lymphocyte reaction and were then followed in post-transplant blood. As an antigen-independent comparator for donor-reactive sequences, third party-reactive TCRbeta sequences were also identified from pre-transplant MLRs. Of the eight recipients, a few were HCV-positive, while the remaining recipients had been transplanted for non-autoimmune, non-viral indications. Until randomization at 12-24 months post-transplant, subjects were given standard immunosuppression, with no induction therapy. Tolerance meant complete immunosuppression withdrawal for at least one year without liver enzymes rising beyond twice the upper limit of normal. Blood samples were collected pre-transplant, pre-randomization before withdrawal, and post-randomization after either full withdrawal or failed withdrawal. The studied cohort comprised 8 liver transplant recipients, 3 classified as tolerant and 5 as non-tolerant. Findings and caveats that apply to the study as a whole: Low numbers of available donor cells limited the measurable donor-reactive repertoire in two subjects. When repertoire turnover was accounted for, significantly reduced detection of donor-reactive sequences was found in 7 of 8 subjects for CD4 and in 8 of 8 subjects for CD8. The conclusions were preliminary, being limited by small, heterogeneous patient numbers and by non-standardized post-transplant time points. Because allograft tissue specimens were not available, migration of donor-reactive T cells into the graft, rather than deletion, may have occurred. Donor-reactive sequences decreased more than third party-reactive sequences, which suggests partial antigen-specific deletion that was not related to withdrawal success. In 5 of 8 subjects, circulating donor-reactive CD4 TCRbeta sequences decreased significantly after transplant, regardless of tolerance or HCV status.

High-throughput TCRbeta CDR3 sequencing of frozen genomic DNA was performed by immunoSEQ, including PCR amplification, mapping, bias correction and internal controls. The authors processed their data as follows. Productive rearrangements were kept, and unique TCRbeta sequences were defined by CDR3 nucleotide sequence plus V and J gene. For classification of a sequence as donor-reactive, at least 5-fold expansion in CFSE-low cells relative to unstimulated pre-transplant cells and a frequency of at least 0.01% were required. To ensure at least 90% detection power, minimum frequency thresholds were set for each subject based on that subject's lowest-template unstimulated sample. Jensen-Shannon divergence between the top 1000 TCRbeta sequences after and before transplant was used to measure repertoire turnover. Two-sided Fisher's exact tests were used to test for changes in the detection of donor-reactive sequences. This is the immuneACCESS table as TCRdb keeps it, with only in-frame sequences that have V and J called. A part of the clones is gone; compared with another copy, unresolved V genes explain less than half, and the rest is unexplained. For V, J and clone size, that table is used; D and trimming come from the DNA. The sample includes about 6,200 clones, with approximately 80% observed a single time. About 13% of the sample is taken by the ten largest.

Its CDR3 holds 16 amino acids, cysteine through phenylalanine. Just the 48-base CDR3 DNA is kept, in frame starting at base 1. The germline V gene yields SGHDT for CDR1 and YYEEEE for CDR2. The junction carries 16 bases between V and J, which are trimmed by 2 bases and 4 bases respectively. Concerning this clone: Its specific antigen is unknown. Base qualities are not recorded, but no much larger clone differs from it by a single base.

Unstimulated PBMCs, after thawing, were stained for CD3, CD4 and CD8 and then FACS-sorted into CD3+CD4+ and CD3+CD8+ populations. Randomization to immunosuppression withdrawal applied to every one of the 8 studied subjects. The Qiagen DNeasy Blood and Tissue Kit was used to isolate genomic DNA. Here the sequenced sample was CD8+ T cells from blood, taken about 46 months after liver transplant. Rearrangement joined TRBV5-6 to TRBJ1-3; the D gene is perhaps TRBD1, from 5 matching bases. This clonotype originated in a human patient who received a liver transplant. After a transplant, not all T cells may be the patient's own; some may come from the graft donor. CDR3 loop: CASSFVGTEGGNTIYF. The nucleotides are TGTGCCAGCAGCTTTGTCGGGACGGAGGGGGGAAACACCATATATTTT.